The T cell receptor beta chain under discussion was sequenced for a study of shared clonotypes between healthy human individuals. Profiling relied on immunoSEQ multiplex PCR, and the TCRdb table lists in-frame clones only, not all of them. This sample carries a few million clones, just over 90% of them seen once, and the ten largest clones take 0.35% to 0.5%. The TCR originated in a man between 18 and 35 years old in good health. Some clones in this sample may be carry-over from other donors' samples. The sample comprised naive CD4+ T cells from PBMCs. Subset here: CD45RA+ positively selected.

Here the CDR3 reads CASSGSAGWTEAFF. In DNA, the CDR3 is TGCGCCAGCAGTGGTTCTGCAGGGTGGACTGAAGCTTTCTTT. J is TRBJ1-1 and V is TRBV10-1; D perhaps matches TRBD1 (5 bases). CDR3 length: 14 residues. V gave up 4 bases and J gave up 5 bases, with 14 bases separating them. The germline V gene has CDR1 WNHNN and CDR2 SYGVQD (reference sequence).